This TCR beta chain was identified during a study of CD8 T cells in Susac syndrome. Sequencing targeted TCR beta in blood CD8+ and CD4+ T cells. FACS was used to enrich TEMRA cells, whereas the CD8+ and CD4+ T cells were obtained by negative isolation. On this clonotype itself: What it binds is unknown.

V lost 6 bases and J lost 5, with 13 bases in between. Germline loops: CDR1 SNHLY, CDR2 FYNNEI. The CDR3 runs 13 residues. Reverse transcription used about 0.45 to 1 ug RNA and random hexamers. It was immunoSEQ multiplex PCR that amplified TCR beta CDR3 across 54 Vbeta and 13 Jbeta. TCRdb used MiXCR to reprocess the immunoSEQ multiplex PCR reads, holding one entry per CDR3 protein. The top ten clones hold over 0.065% of a sample with more than 95,000 distinct CDR3 sequences, around 96% of them seen once. Study-level points and caveats: TCR sequencing and HLA analysis covered a relatively small number of individuals.

The receptor's source is a human donor in good health. V usage is TRBV2 and J usage is TRBJ2-5; possible D gene TRBD2, 5 bases. Sample: CD4+ T cells from PBMCs. CDR3 region: CASRVTSAETQYF. The CDR3 region has the DNA TGTGCCAGCAGGGTCACTAGTGCTGAGACCCAGTACTTC.